This TCR beta chain derives from a study of immune cell composition in non-small cell lung cancer. Unmatched junction bases numbered 1, after V lost 5 bases and J lost 0 bases. Looked up from germline, CDR1 is LNHDA and CDR2 is SQIVND (reference sequence). This CDR3 spans 15 amino acids. TCRdb's copy holds only in-frame clones and misses some; the assay was immunoSEQ multiplex PCR. Among about 9,000 clones, under 85% were seen once, and the ten largest hold about 9%. General study results and limits: Roughly 75% of squamous and 30% to 35% of adenocarcinoma cases had tumour-associated clones >0.5%. Shared sequences between tumour-reactive and dominant in vivo clones were not proven.

With respect to this clone: Its antigen is still unknown.

The source material was lung tumor tissue. This receptor was identified in a human donor with non-small cell lung cancer. The rearrangement uses TRBV19 and TRBJ1-3; TRBD1 matches at 10 bases. The CDR3: CASSRDRGSGNTIYF. Here the CDR3 DNA reads TGTGCCAGTAGTCGGGACAGGGGCTCTGGAAACACCATATATTTT.